The clone carrying this T cell receptor (beta chain) was found once. Its antigen is not identified. The sample belongs to a study of blood T cells in healthy people across ages. Study-wide findings and caveats: More naive CD4+ cells and higher diversity were found in long-lived than in aged donors.

Primed by a sample-barcoded 5' primer and a J-beta primer mix, a second PCR proceeded for about 7 to 11 cycles. Researchers report that a template-switch adaptor with 12 random nucleotides tagged each cDNA molecule. Individual samples furnished no less than 3 million CDR3-containing paired-end reads apiece. MiXCR was run by TCRdb on the 5' RACE reads, yielding one entry per CDR3 protein. The table has around 1,600,000 distinct CDR3 sequences, under 55% seen once; the top ten hold 4%. This CDR3 contains 18 residues. With 2 bases removed from V and 5 bases from J, the gap between germline ends came to 19 bases. Germline V gene data show CDR1 as SNHLY and CDR2 as FYNNEI.

This sequence was found in a woman between 18 and 30 years old in good health. The specimen was blood. The chain employs TRBV2 and TRBJ1-6; D unclear. Here the CDR3 DNA reads TGTGCCAGCAGTGAATGGTCGCCACCCGAGGCAAATAATTCACCCCTCCACTTT. It codes for CASSEWSPPEANNSPLHF.